The 13 T cell receptor beta chains reported below all come from one sample, sequenced in a study of T cells in tuberculosis (dated by TCRdb to the late 2010s). Read against the paper, the sample's time point label means: new active TB diagnosis, blood taken before or within 7 days of starting treatment. Library method: the immunoSEQ multiplex PCR assay. Here the immuneACCESS table is served through TCRdb, limited to in-frame sequences with V and J called. Missing clones are a known gap in these copies; in checked studies unresolved V genes cover under half, and the rest lacks a known reason. The sample table contains tens of thousands of clones; only one count was recorded for more than 85% of them. The ten largest clones add up to 2.4% of the sample. Sequenced material: PBMCs, taken at tuberculosis diagnosis. Receptors originate from an adult with tuberculosis.

The chain has TRBV10-2 and TRBJ2-7, with 13 bases matching TRBD2. The CDR3 loop spans 13 amino acids. Looked up from germline, CDR1 is WSHSY and CDR2 is SAAADI. The ends lost 7 bases at V and 5 bases at J; junction bases unmatched: 2. CDR3 amino acids: CASKGLAGDEQYV. CDR3 DNA sequence: TGCGCCAGCAAAGGACTAGCGGGGGACGAGCAGTACGTC.

This chain links TRBV2 with TRBJ2-6, with 7 bases matching TRBD1. V shed 4 bases and J 3 bases; nucleotides not matched to a gene: 3. Germline V CDR1 and CDR2: SNHLY, FYNNEI. The CDR3 spans 15 residues. The chain's CDR3 is CASSGQGYGANVLTF. CDR3 nucleotides: TGTGCCAGCAGTGGACAGGGCTATGGGGCCAACGTCCTGACTTTC.

The rearrangement uses TRBV6-1 and TRBJ2-3; tentative D call: TRBD1 (6 bases). The CDR3 totals 17 residues. With 4 bases removed from V and 4 bases from J, the gap between germline ends came to 21 bases. Germline V gene sequence: CDR1 MNHNS, CDR2 SASEGT. This chain's CDR3 is CASSGQNRAGSSDTQYF. The CDR3 region has the DNA TGTGCCAGCAGTGGCCAGAACAGGGCGGGTAGTTCAGATACGCAGTATTTT.

A single count supports this clone. V and J are TRBV19 and TRBJ2-7; 13 bases are shared with TRBD2. Germline lookup yields CDR1 LNHDA and CDR2 SQIVND (reference sequence). V lost 6 bases, J lost 5 bases, and 7 bases stayed unmatched. The CDR3 length is 15 residues. The CDR3 spells CASSLTSGGANEQYF. CDR3 bases: TGTGCCAGTAGCCTCACTAGCGGGGGGGCTAACGAGCAGTACTTC.

The rearrangement joins TRBV29-1 to TRBJ2-1, with 8 positions matching TRBD2. CDR1 and CDR2 from the germline V gene are SQVTM and ANQGSEA. This CDR3 has 17 amino acids. Losses at the gene ends were 0 bases for V and 5 bases for J; bases not matched to a gene: 12. The CDR3 loop is CSVEERPRGGENNEQFF. The CDR3 DNA reads TGCAGCGTTGAAGAACGCCCTCGGGGGGGCGAGAACAATGAGCAGTTCTTC.

This chain links TRBV10-1 with TRBJ2-1; D tentatively fits TRBD1 or TRBD2 (7 bases each). Germline values: CDR1 WNHNN, CDR2 SYGVQD (reference sequence). V gave up 10 bases and J gave up 5 bases, with 15 bases separating them. The length of the CDR3 is 13 residues. The CDR3 region has the DNA TGCGCCACCAGGGAGGGGGCCGACAATGAGCAGTTCTTC. Its translation: CATREGADNEQFF.

The rearrangement uses TRBV5-4 and TRBJ2-5; TRBD2 might be the D (6 bases). This CDR3 is 16 amino acids long. Germline-derived CDR1 and CDR2 are SGHNT and YYREEE (reference sequence). The V end was cut by 4 bases, the J end by 5 bases, with 21 bases between. CDR3 protein: CASSPQAQGGGETQYF. The CDR3 bases are TGTGCCAGCAGCCCCCAGGCGCAGGGTGGGGGGGAGACCCAGTACTTC.

The chain couples TRBV7-8 to TRBJ2-7; TRBD2 aligns across 13 bases. Germline-derived CDR1 and CDR2 are SGHVS and FQNEAQ. CDR3 length equals 16 residues. With V trimmed by 5 bases and J by 2 bases, 6 bases remained unmatched. CDR3 loop: CASSAGLAGAPYEQYV. Written as DNA, the CDR3 is TGTGCCAGCAGCGCCGGACTAGCGGGGGCCCCCTACGAGCAGTACGTC.

The chain joins TRBV7-2 to TRBJ2-7, with TRBD2 identical over 11 bases. V was pared by 5 bases and J by 6 bases, with 3 bases of the junction left unmatched. The germline V gene has CDR1 SGHTA and CDR2 FQGNSA. This CDR3 spans 13 amino acids. CDR3 sequence reads: CASSLGLAGEQYF. CDR3 DNA sequence: TGTGCCAGCAGCCTAGGACTAGCGGGCGAGCAGTACTTC.

The J gene is TRBJ2-3, the V gene TRBV5-1, with D possibly matching TRBD1 (7 bases). The CDR3 has 16 amino acids. From germline, CDR1 is SGHRS and CDR2 YFSETQ. Trimming cost V 4 bases and J 5 bases, with 20 bases left between them. The CDR3 protein is CASSGGGGGLRDTQYF. The CDR3 bases are TGCGCCAGCAGCGGGGGAGGAGGGGGCTTAAGAGATACGCAGTATTTT.

The gene calls are TRBV12-5 and TRBJ2-2; the match to TRBD1 covers 8 bases. The V and J ends lost 4 bases and 1 base, in that order; junction bases with no gene match: 5. CDR3 size: 16 residues. The germline V gene encodes CDR1 LGHNT and CDR2 FRNRAP. Here the CDR3 reads CASGWQGALNTGELFF. The CDR3 coding sequence is TGTGCTAGTGGTTGGCAGGGGGCCCTGAACACCGGGGAGCTGTTTTTT.

This rearrangement joins TRBV19 to TRBJ1-1; D perhaps matches TRBD1 (5 bases). CDR3 length: 14 residues. Per germline, CDR1 LNHDA and CDR2 SQIVND (reference sequence). V was shortened by 5 bases and J by 4 bases, with 14 bases between the two germline ends. The CDR3 nucleotides read TGTGCCAGTAGTTGGGGGGGTCGGAGCACTGAAGCTTTCTTT. Its protein is CASSWGGRSTEAFF.

DNA of the CDR3: TGTGCCAGCAGTCTAACCACCGGGACAGGTATTTACGAGCAGTACTTC. Amino acid sequence: CASSLTTGTGIYEQYF. The chain is built from TRBV27 and TRBJ2-7; the match to TRBD1 covers 8 bases. The CDR3 has 16 amino acids. The V and J ends lost 5 bases and 4 bases, in that order; junction bases with no gene match: 13. CDR1 is MNHEY, CDR2 SMNVEV, per germline (reference sequence).